These 30 T cell receptor beta chains came from one sample sequenced in a study of cytomegalovirus exposure and HLA in healthy donors (dated by TCRdb to 2016 to 2017). Libraries were made using the immunoSEQ multiplex PCR assay. For the multiplex PCR, a mixture combining 60 forward primers for TCR Vbeta segments and 13 reverse primers for TCR Jbeta segments was used. In its TCRdb copy, this immuneACCESS table keeps in-frame sequences only and misses some clones. Where compared with another copy, unresolved V genes explain less than half of these, and the others have no known cause. This sample lists some 170,000 clones; roughly three quarters were detected once. Together, the top ten hold around 3% of the sample. The material sequenced was PBMCs. The receptors here all came from a male donor in good health and CMV-seronegative.

This chain uses TRBV7-8 with TRBJ1-2; D call uncertain. The CDR3 extends over 15 amino acids. V lost 5 bases and J lost 4, with 17 bases in between. CDR1 and CDR2 from the germline V gene are SGHVS and FQNEAQ. This chain's CDR3 is CASSVERSVLYGYTF. CDR3 in DNA: TGTGCCAGCAGCGTAGAGAGGTCGGTCCTCTATGGCTACACCTTC.

The gene calls are TRBV4-1 and TRBJ1-5, with D tentatively TRBD1 (5 bases). This CDR3 contains 13 residues. Germline V gene lookup returns CDR1 MGHRA and CDR2 YSYEKL. V dropped 4 bases and J dropped 3 bases, with 7 bases sitting between them. CDR3 DNA: TGCGCCAGCAGCCCGGGGGTCAATCAGCCCCAGCATTTT. Residues: CASSPGVNQPQHF.

The chain links TRBV28 to TRBJ1-2, with 9 bases identical to TRBD1. The CDR3 runs 16 residues. The V and J ends lost 3 bases and 0 bases, in that order; junction bases with no gene match: 5. In germline, CDR1 is MDHEN, CDR2 SYDVKM. This CDR3 is CASSFSRTGANYGYTF. CDR3 DNA: TGTGCCAGCAGTTTTTCTCGGACAGGGGCTAACTATGGCTACACCTTC.

This clone has a handful of counts. This sequence joins TRBV11-2 and TRBJ2-5, with 10 bases matching TRBD2. CDR1 is SGHAT, CDR2 FQNNGV, per germline. CDR3 size: 17 residues. The ends lost 1 base at V and 1 base at J; junction bases unmatched: 6. The CDR3 reads CASSLAILAGAQETQYF. CDR3 nucleotides: TGTGCCAGCAGCTTAGCAATCCTAGCGGGGGCCCAAGAGACCCAGTACTTC.

The chain joins TRBV28 to TRBJ2-3; the D gene is possibly TRBD2 (7 bases). Looked up from germline, CDR1 is MDHEN and CDR2 is SYDVKM. The germline V and J ends were trimmed by 8 bases and 6 bases, with 27 bases remaining between them. CDR3 length: 17 amino acids. The CDR3 coding sequence is TGTGCCAGCTCGCCCCTCGGGGGGCTGGCGGTTGTGGATACGCAGTATTTT. It translates to CASSPLGGLAVVDTQYF.

The chain links TRBV19 to TRBJ1-4; D is unresolved. V lost 2 bases to trimming and J lost 8 bases, with 18 bases between them. This CDR3 has 16 residues. From germline, CDR1 is LNHDA and CDR2 SQIVND (reference sequence). The CDR3 protein is CASSILGASDEEKLFF. The CDR3 DNA is TGTGCCAGTAGTATATTAGGAGCGTCTGATGAGGAAAAACTGTTTTTT.

This chain uses TRBV28 with TRBJ2-3; possible D gene TRBD1, 6 bases. This CDR3 has 15 residues. Germline V gene lookup returns CDR1 MDHEN and CDR2 SYDVKM. V lost 3 bases and J lost 0, with 10 bases in between. The CDR3 spells CASSFLTGSTDTQYF. Here the CDR3 DNA reads TGTGCCAGCAGTTTCCTGACAGGTAGCACAGATACGCAGTATTTT.

This rearrangement joins TRBV6-6 to TRBJ1-2; D is uncertain. This CDR3 contains 15 residues. Trimming stripped 6 bases from V and 4 bases from J, with 18 bases between. From germline, CDR1 is MNHNY and CDR2 SVGAGI (reference sequence). The CDR3: CASRPKRDLSYGYTF. DNA of the CDR3: TGTGCCAGCAGGCCCAAACGAGATCTCTCCTATGGCTACACCTTC.

The chain recombines TRBV27 with TRBJ1-5, with 8 nucleotides matching TRBD1. Germline trimming cut 6 bases from V and 4 bases from J; bases unmatched to any gene: 8. Germline-derived CDR1 and CDR2 are MNHEY and SMNVEV (reference sequence). The CDR3 runs 15 residues. The CDR3 protein is CASSPRTGRNQPQHF. The CDR3 nucleotides read TGTGCCAGCAGCCCTCGGACAGGGAGAAATCAGCCCCAGCATTTT.

The V call is TRBV9, the J call TRBJ2-5; TRBD1 aligns across 7 bases. Germline V lookup: CDR1 SGDLS, CDR2 YYNGEE. The CDR3 consists of 15 residues. With V trimmed by 4 bases and J by 5 bases, 11 bases remained unmatched. The CDR3, as DNA: TGTGCCAGCAGCCCGGGGAGAGGGGGCCTCGAGACCCAGTACTTC. It codes for CASSPGRGGLETQYF. Full variable domain (outside the CDR3, taken from reference TRBV9 and TRBJ2-5): DSGVTQTPKHLITATGQRVTLRCSPRSGDLSVYWYQQSLDQGLQFLIQYYNGEERAKGNILERFSAQQFPDLHSELNLSSLELGDSALYFCASSPGRGGLETQYFGPGTRLLVL.

This clone was recorded only once. The chain joins TRBV4-1 to TRBJ1-5, with D possibly TRBD1 on 5 matching bases. The CDR3 sequence is 16 residues long. V lost 4 bases and J lost 3, with 16 bases in between. Germline V gene sequence: CDR1 MGHRA, CDR2 YSYEKL. The CDR3 nucleotides are TGCGCCAGCAGCCTGAATCCGGGACTGAACAATCAGCCCCAGCATTTT. Encoded protein: CASSLNPGLNNQPQHF.

V gene TRBV5-1 combines with J gene TRBJ2-1; 9 bases align to TRBD2. The CDR3 is made up of 14 amino acids. J lost 9 bases, V lost 5 bases, and 9 bases had no gene match. Germline V gene sequence: CDR1 SGHRS, CDR2 YFSETQ. CDR3 residues: CASRPAASGIEQFF. CDR3 nucleotides: TGCGCCAGCAGACCAGCGGCTAGCGGGATTGAGCAGTTCTTC. Using reference TRBV5-1 and TRBJ2-1 for the parts outside the CDR3, the full variable domain is KAGVTQTPRYLIKTRGQQVTLSCSPISGHRSVSWYQQTPGQGLQFLFEYFSETQRNKGNFPGRFSGRQFSNSRSEMNVSTLELGDSALYLCASRPAASGIEQFFGPGTRLTVL.

The rearrangement links TRBV30 to TRBJ1-2; the match to TRBD1 covers 9 bases. CDR1 GTSNPN and CDR2 SVGIG come from the germline V gene (reference sequence). V trimming: 1 base; J trimming: 5 bases; junction bases outside the gene matches: 2. CDR3 length equals 13 residues. CDR3 sequence (DNA): TGTGCCTGGAGTGGGACAGGGGAGTATGGCTACACCTTC. It is translated as CAWSGTGEYGYTF.

The table lists this clone with a count of one. The chain joins TRBV25-1 to TRBJ2-1, with 12 bases aligning to TRBD2. The CDR3 has 17 amino acids. J was trimmed by 9 bases and V by 5 bases; bases with no gene match: 14. The germline V gene has CDR1 MGHDK and CDR2 SYGVNS. The CDR3 is CASSSLAGGIRFGEQFF. The CDR3 DNA follows: TGTGCCAGCAGTTCACTAGCGGGAGGAATTAGGTTTGGTGAGCAGTTCTTC.

The V and J genes are TRBV6-5 and TRBJ2-1; D call uncertain. V was cut by 7 bases and J by 7 bases, with 17 bases left in between. The germline V gene encodes CDR1 MNHEY and CDR2 SVGAGI. The CDR3 sequence is 14 residues long. The CDR3 sequence is CASTAMGPRNEQFF. The CDR3 DNA reads TGTGCCAGCACCGCAATGGGCCCTCGGAATGAGCAGTTCTTC.

The chain carries TRBV5-4 and TRBJ1-2; 8 bases are shared with TRBD1. The CDR3 totals 14 residues. V lost 0 bases, J lost 4 bases, and 2 bases stayed unmatched. Germline CDR1 and CDR2: SGHNT and YYREEE (reference sequence). CDR3 nucleotides: TGTGCCAGCAGCTTGGACAGGGGGAGCTATGGCTACACCTTC. It yields the protein CASSLDRGSYGYTF.

The chain carries TRBV7-9 and TRBJ2-1; TRBD2 aligns across 7 bases. J was trimmed by 7 bases and V by 5 bases; bases with no gene match: 5. This CDR3 is built from 13 residues. Germline CDR1 reads SEHNR; CDR2 reads FQNEAQ (reference sequence). The CDR3 nucleotides are TGTGCCAGCAGCCCGACTAGCTTGAATGAGCAGTTCTTC. It translates to CASSPTSLNEQFF. The whole variable domain, filled in from reference TRBV7-9 and TRBJ2-1, reads DTGVSQNPRHKITKRGQNVTFRCDPISEHNRLYWYRQTLGQGPEFLTYFQNEAQLEKSRLLSDRFSAERPKGSFSTLEIQRTEQGDSAMYLCASSPTSLNEQFFGPGTRLTVL.

This sequence joins TRBV6-5 and TRBJ2-7; D is perhaps TRBD2 (5 bases). The CDR3 extends over 15 amino acids. V lost 2 bases, J lost 3 bases, and 14 bases lay in between. The germline CDR1 and CDR2 sequences are MNHEY and SVGAGI. The CDR3 DNA sequence: TGTGCCAGCAGTTACACGGGCCCGGGAAGCTACGAGCAGTACTTC. Translating gives CASSYTGPGSYEQYF.

This clone was picked up a small number of times. J is TRBJ1-2 and V is TRBV9; 9 bases are a match to TRBD1. V dropped 2 bases and J dropped 5; count of bases not matched to a gene: 10. This CDR3 contains 16 residues. Per the germline V gene, CDR1 is SGDLS and CDR2 is YYNGEE. As DNA, the CDR3 is TGTGCCAGCAGCGTGGGTGGGACAGGGTCGAAATATGGCTACACCTTC. Amino acid sequence: CASSVGGTGSKYGYTF.

V gene TRBV6-1 combines with J gene TRBJ2-3; the match to TRBD2 covers 10 bases. Unmatched junction bases numbered 23, after V lost 4 bases and J lost 7 bases. CDR3 length equals 20 residues. Germline V CDR1 and CDR2: MNHNS, SASEGT. CDR3 in DNA: TGTGCCAGCAGTGGAGGGGTGGGACTAGCGACTTTCAGAGCCGAGAATACGCAGTATTTT. This codes for CASSGGVGLATFRAENTQYF.

The genes are TRBV27 and TRBJ2-1; TRBD1 might be the D (5 bases). Germline lookup yields CDR1 MNHEY and CDR2 SMNVEV (reference sequence). This CDR3 comprises 15 residues. Trimming shortened V by 3 bases and J by 2 bases, and 11 bases separated the two germline ends. The CDR3 spells CASSLARATYNEQFF. DNA of the CDR3: TGTGCCAGCAGTTTGGCCAGGGCCACCTACAATGAGCAGTTCTTC.

The V call is TRBV9, the J call TRBJ1-3; tentative D call: TRBD1 (6 bases). The germline CDR1 and CDR2 sequences are SGDLS and YYNGEE. This CDR3 contains 16 residues. V was trimmed by 3 bases and J by 0 bases, leaving 13 bases between them. Here the CDR3 reads CASSAPDRSSGNTIYF. DNA of the CDR3: TGTGCCAGCAGCGCTCCCGACAGGAGCTCTGGAAACACCATATATTTT.

The chain is built from TRBV5-1 and TRBJ2-2, with 8 bases identical to TRBD1. The CDR3 contains 16 residues. Germline assignment: CDR1 SGHRS and CDR2 YFSETQ. Trimming cost V 4 bases and J 6 bases; bases outside gene matches: 11. The CDR3 reads CASSLLGQGNAGELFF. As DNA, the CDR3 is TGCGCCAGCAGCCTCCTCGGACAGGGTAACGCCGGGGAGCTGTTTTTT.

The V gene is TRBV30, the J gene TRBJ1-5, with D perhaps matching TRBD1 (5 bases). V was pared by 1 base and J by 5 bases, with 12 bases between. The CDR3 runs 14 residues. Per germline, CDR1 GTSNPN and CDR2 SVGIG (reference sequence). This CDR3 is CAWSGGGNDQPQHF. In DNA, the CDR3 is TGTGCCTGGAGTGGGGGGGGGAACGATCAGCCCCAGCATTTT.

The chain combines TRBV5-4 with TRBJ2-1; 8 nucleotides agree with TRBD2. The CDR3 is made up of 15 amino acids. Germline lookup yields CDR1 SGHNT and CDR2 YYREEE (reference sequence). The V and J ends lost 4 bases and 4 bases, in that order; junction bases with no gene match: 7. The CDR3 coding sequence is TGTGCCAGCAGCCCAGCGGGAGCAGCATACAATGAGCAGTTCTTC. This gives the protein CASSPAGAAYNEQFF.

The chain carries TRBV29-1 and TRBJ2-4; tentative D call: TRBD2 (5 bases). Per the germline V gene, CDR1 is SQVTM and CDR2 is ANQGSEA. V lost 3 bases and J lost 6, with 21 bases in between. There are 16 residues in the CDR3. CDR3 sequence (DNA): TGCAGCGTTGACTCCTCCGCCGCAGTAGGGAGAAACATTCAGTACTTC. This gives the protein CSVDSSAAVGRNIQYF. The variable domain in full, with the rest retrieved from reference TRBV29-1 and TRBJ2-4, is SAVISQKPSRDICQRGTSLTIQCQVDSQVTMMFWYRQQPGQSLTLIATANQGSEATYESGFVIDKFPISRPNLTFSTLTVSNMSPEDSSIYLCSVDSSAAVGRNIQYFGAGTRLSVL.

The chain carries TRBV28 and TRBJ1-5; D perhaps matches TRBD1 (6 bases). The CDR3 loop spans 15 amino acids. With 6 bases removed from V and 5 bases from J, the gap between germline ends came to 17 bases. Germline CDR1 MDHEN, CDR2 SYDVKM. Here the CDR3 DNA reads TGTGCCAGCAGCTGGGGGCTCTCGAACGATCAGCCCCAGCATTTT. Amino acid sequence: CASSWGLSNDQPQHF.

The chain carries TRBV7-9 and TRBJ1-2; no definite D call. Trimming removed 5 bases at V and 8 bases at J, with 12 bases between. The V gene's germline CDR1 is SEHNR and CDR2 FQNEAQ (reference sequence). The CDR3 has 12 amino acids. CDR3 in DNA: TGTGCCAGCAGCGCGGAGGGTAGAGGCTACACCTTC. This codes for CASSAEGRGYTF.

This clone appeared once. The same CDR3 can be traced to other DNA sequences in this sample. This rearrangement joins TRBV28 to TRBJ2-1; D call uncertain. The germline V gene has CDR1 MDHEN and CDR2 SYDVKM. The V end lost 5 bases, the J end lost 7 bases, and 6 bases lay between the germline ends. This CDR3 region has 11 residues. DNA for the CDR3: TGTGCCAGCAGTCCCCGGAATGAGCAGTTCTTC. The encoded protein is CASSPRNEQFF.

The CDR3 region has the DNA TGTGCCAGCACCAGACAGGGTAACTATGGCTACACCTTC. Amino acids: CASTRQGNYGYTF. This chain connects TRBV25-1 to TRBJ1-2, with TRBD1 matching 7 bases. The V segment lost 7 bases and the J segment 1 base; nucleotides outside the gene matches: 3. The CDR3 loop spans 13 amino acids. CDR1 is MGHDK and CDR2 is SYGVNS in the germline V gene.